The T cell receptor (beta chain) described here comes from a study of regulatory T cells in long-lasting Graves disease. In germline, CDR1 is LNHDA, CDR2 SQIVND (reference sequence). Trimming removed 5 bases from V and 6 bases from J; junction bases left unmatched: 4. The CDR3 extends over 14 amino acids. This clonotype was counted a single time. HTBI primers from iRepertoire and Arm-PCR of CDR3 regions yielded the TCR beta libraries. In the original workflow: The samples yielded 50 to 80 TRBV and roughly 14 TRBJ segments. TCRdb reanalysed the multiplex PCR reads using MiXCR and keeps one entry per CDR3 protein. The V and J calls were determined by TCRdb, not by the authors. The data hold 550,000 to 650,000 distinct CDR3 sequences, with 15% to 20% observed a single time. Time point indicated: newly diagnosed GD, antithyroid drugs for less than 3 months. From RNA extracted from PBMCs, the TCR library was made.

The same data also contributed to another study, on T cells in Graves' hyperthyroidism and ophthalmopathy. That report adds: TCR CDR3 underwent first-round RT-PCR with the HTBI primer set.

The TCR comes from a man between 18 and 29 years old with Graves disease. Sequencing used peripheral blood mononuclear cells (PBMCs), obtained at new diagnosis, from a patient treated with antithyroid drugs. This chain joins TRBV19 and TRBJ1-6, with 7 bases fitting TRBD1. Written as DNA, the CDR3 is TGTGCCAGTAGTGTCGGGACAGCTAATTCACCCCTCCACTTT. Translation gives CASSVGTANSPLHF.